The rows below give T cell receptor beta chains drawn from one sample of a study of blood T cell repertoires in COVID-19. Profiled with immunoSEQ multiplex PCR; TCRdb holds only in-frame clones, not every one. The sample comprises about 310,000 clones, approximately 90% of which are singletons, and 8.5% to 10% rests with the top ten. Sequenced material: PBMCs or T cells enriched from blood (not recorded which). The receptors derive from a woman between 18 and 29 years old who had recovered from COVID-19. CDR3s include the opening cysteine and the closing phenylalanine or tryptophan. Each record gives: CDR3 length, V gene, CDR3 protein.

16	TRBV4-1	CASSQAPTGSNQPQHF
13	TRBV7-2	CASSLGGTDTQYF
13	TRBV4-2	CASRLDRVGEQYF
13	TRBV7-9	CASSPNTEYEQYF
17	TRBV3-1/TRBV3-2	CASRQKGSGYGANVLTF
13	TRBV19	CASSPRAVYGYTF
14	TRBV5-1	CASSLVPGGNTIYF
15	TRBV9	CASRRTGQNTGELFF
14	TRBV27	CASSWGRGRDTQYF
15	TRBV7-2	CASSSENRSGNTIYF
15	TRBV5-4	CASSSPGQGDYGYTF
13	TRBV6-6	CASHRTSGNTIYF
14	TRBV9	CASTDSAASDEQFF
13	TRBV5-4	CASSSRDSYEQYF
15	TRBV28	CASSTSGRRWDEQYF
16	TRBV5-4	CASSPTAGEKQETQYF
15	TRBV28	CASSLGGRGADTQYF
14	TRBV24-1	CATSVPVENQPQHF